This TCR beta chain was sequenced for a study of CD8 T cells in Susac syndrome. Random hexamers served to reverse transcribe roughly 0.5 to 1 ug RNA. Across 54 Vbeta and 13 Jbeta, TCR beta CDR3 was amplified with immunoSEQ multiplex PCR. Via MiXCR, TCRdb re-called the immunoSEQ multiplex PCR reads, giving one row per CDR3 protein. The sample holds over 100,000 distinct CDR3 sequences; about 95% are singletons and the top ten take under 0.1%. From blood CD8+ and CD4+ T cells, TCR beta sequences were generated. FACS enriched CD8+ TEMRA cells, while bulk CD8+ and CD4+ were negatively isolated. The CDR3 length is 17 residues. Losses at the gene ends were 3 bases for V and 6 bases for J; bases not matched to a gene: 12. Germline V CDR1 and CDR2: LGHDT, YNNKEL (reference sequence).

This clonotype was sampled from a human donor in good health. This sequence joins TRBV3-1 and TRBJ2-2, with 8 nucleotides matching TRBD1. The sequenced material came from CD4+ T cells from PBMCs. In DNA, the CDR3 is TGTGCCAGCAGCCATGCCCGGACAGGGAAAGCTTCCGGGGAGCTGTTTTTT. It encodes CASSHARTGKASGELFF.